The TCR beta chain described here comes from a study of T cells after yellow fever vaccination. Trimming left V 0 bases short and J 10 bases short, with 4 bases between. Germline lookup yields CDR1 DFQATT and CDR2 SNEGSKA (reference sequence). The CDR3 covers 11 residues. Via MiXCR, TCRdb re-called the 5' RACE reads, giving one row per CDR3 protein. The sample lists hundreds of thousands of distinct CDR3 sequences, around 12% seen once, with about 15% in the top ten. This receptor was identified in a man younger than 45 who received the YFV17D yellow fever vaccine. The specimen comprised PBMCs, sampled on the day of the yellow fever booster vaccination. The rearrangement uses TRBV20-1 and TRBJ1-6; D is unresolved. The CDR3 DNA sequence: TGCAGTGCTAGAGATACGTCACCCCTCCACTTT. It translates to CSARDTSPLHF.